The rows below give T cell receptor beta chains drawn from one sample of a study of T cells after posttransplantation cyclophosphamide. Method: immunoSEQ multiplex PCR; TCRdb's copy keeps in-frame clones and lacks some. The repertoire consists of under 25,000 clones, none detected only once. Material for sequencing was PBMCs. These TCRs come from an older woman in good health, CMV-negative, and a related stem cell transplant donor. Both conserved end residues are part of each CDR3. The order of the fields is clone size, D gene, V gene, J gene, CDR3 DNA, CDR3 protein. The D gene is left open where the match is weak. Some rows mark clone size as missing; the rest say once, few, many or name a class of expanded clone.

many	TRBD2	TRBV10-3	TRBJ2-1	TGTGCCATCAGTGAGTCTAGCGGGGGGGTTCGGGAGCAGTTCTTC	CAISESSGGVREQFF
NA	TRBD2	TRBV28	TRBJ2-5	TGTGCCAGCAGTTCTAGACTAGCGGGGGCTAGGGAGACCCAGTACTTC	CASSSRLAGARETQYF
many	TRBD1	TRBV6-5	TRBJ1-1	TGTGCCAGCAGTTACAGGGGGCGAAGCACTGAAGCTTTCTTT	CASSYRGRSTEAFF
many	NA	TRBV5-6	TRBJ2-3	TGTGCCAGCAGTCGACTAAGGCGGCGCACAGATACGCAGTATTTT	CASSRLRRRTDTQYF
NA	NA	TRBV10-3	TRBJ2-5	TGTGCCATCAGTGAGCCGGCGGGGGCGGGGGAGACCCAGTACTTC	CAISEPAGAGETQYF
many	NA	TRBV6-6	TRBJ2-6	TGTGCCAGCAGTTCAGGAACTGGGGCCAACGTCCTGACTTTC	CASSSGTGANVLTF
many	TRBD2	TRBV6-1	TRBJ2-1	TGTGCCAGCAGTCCCCTAGCGGGGGGTCACAATGAGCAGTTCTTC	CASSPLAGGHNEQFF
many	NA	TRBV5-6	TRBJ2-5	TGTGCCAGCAGCTTGGATTACATAGAGACCCAGTACTTC	CASSLDYIETQYF
many	TRBD1	TRBV6-4	TRBJ2-3	TGTGCCAGCAGTGACTCGGGACAGGGGTATTCCACAGATACGCAGTATTTT	CASSDSGQGYSTDTQYF
many	NA	TRBV5-5	TRBJ2-2	TGTGCCAGCAGCTCGAGACTCTCAGCAACCGGGGAGCTGTTTTTT	CASSSRLSATGELFF
many	NA	TRBV7-6	TRBJ2-1	TGTGCCAGCAGCTTAGGGCAGGTGAGCTCCTACAATGAGCAGTTCTTC	CASSLGQVSSYNEQFF
many	TRBD2	TRBV10-3	TRBJ2-1	TGTGCCATCAAGGCGGGGGGCTCCTACAATGAGCAGTTCTTC	CAIKAGGSYNEQFF
few	NA	TRBV13	TRBJ1-2	TGTGCCAGCAGCTGGGGGGAGGGATATGGCTACACCTTC	CASSWGEGYGYTF
few	NA	TRBV15	TRBJ1-1	TGTGCCACCAGCAGAGATCATGGAGACACTGAAGCTTTCTTT	CATSRDHGDTEAFF
few	NA	TRBV5-4	TRBJ2-5	TGTGCCAGCAGCTTGGGGGCAGACCAAGAGACCCAGTACTTC	CASSLGADQETQYF
many	TRBD1	TRBV6-5	TRBJ1-1	TGTGCCAGCAGTTACTCGGGACAGTACATGAACACTGAAGCTTTCTTT	CASSYSGQYMNTEAFF
many	NA	TRBV4-3	TRBJ2-1	TGCGCCAGCAGCCAGCGGGGCTCCTACAATGAGCAGTTCTTC	CASSQRGSYNEQFF
NA	TRBD2	TRBV4-1	TRBJ2-4	TGCGCCAGCAGCCAAGATTTGAGCGGGGGGCCAATAGCCAAAAACATTCAGTACTTC	CASSQDLSGGPIAKNIQYF
many	NA	TRBV27	TRBJ2-5	TGTGCCAGCAGCCCGTTAGCGGTGGGAGGGACCCAGTACTTC	CASSPLAVGGTQYF
many	NA	TRBV7-2	TRBJ2-1	TGTGCCAGCAGCTTGGCGGGGGCCCTCAATGAGCAGTTCTTC	CASSLAGALNEQFF
many	NA	TRBV2	TRBJ2-7	TGTGCCAGCAGGGCAGGGCCGTCCGCCTACGAGCAGTACTTC	CASRAGPSAYEQYF
few	TRBD1	TRBV19	TRBJ2-5	TGTGCCAGTACCTTTTCAGGACAGGGAGGAGAGACCCAGTACTTC	CASTFSGQGGETQYF
few	NA	TRBV27	TRBJ1-5	TGTGCCAGCAGGGCAGGGCGGAATTGGAATCAGCCCCAGCATTTT	CASRAGRNWNQPQHF
many	NA	TRBV10-3	TRBJ2-7	TGTGCCATCAGTGACGCCTACGAGCAGTACTTC	CAISDAYEQYF
many	NA	TRBV2	TRBJ2-2	TGTGCCAGCCAGGGGGGCGGGACCTACACCGGGGAGCTGTTTTTT	CASQGGGTYTGELFF
many	TRBD1	TRBV5-6	TRBJ1-5	TGTGCCAGCAGCTTAGGGGGCTCTCAGCCCCAGCATTTT	CASSLGGSQPQHF
many	NA	TRBV9	TRBJ2-1	TGTGCCAGCAGCGTAGCTGTCGCGGGGCTACACAATGAGCAGTTCTTC	CASSVAVAGLHNEQFF
few	TRBD1	TRBV29-1	TRBJ2-7	TGCAGCGCTTCCCGGGACAGGGGTGCCTACGAGCAGTACTTC	CSASRDRGAYEQYF
many	TRBD2	TRBV28	TRBJ2-2	TGTGCCAGCAGTTCTACCTCAGCGGGAACCGGGGAGCTGTTTTTT	CASSSTSAGTGELFF
many	NA	TRBV6-6	TRBJ1-5	TGTGCCAGCAGTGGGGCCTACAATCAGCCCCAGCATTTT	CASSGAYNQPQHF
few	NA	TRBV27	TRBJ1-5	TGTGCCAGCAGTTTTCCAGGGTCCAATCAGCCCCAGCATTTT	CASSFPGSNQPQHF
many	NA	TRBV27	TRBJ2-3	TGTGCCAGCACCAGGGGCTACGGCACAGATACGCAGTATTTT	CASTRGYGTDTQYF
many	NA	TRBV2	TRBJ1-3	TGTGCCAGCAGTGAGGCTAGGGGAAACACCATATATTTT	CASSEARGNTIYF
many	NA	TRBV6-5	TRBJ1-2	TGTGCCAGCAGTTACTCGAACAATGGCTACACCTTC	CASSYSNNGYTF
few	NA	TRBV2	TRBJ2-1	TGTGCCACCAGATCCGGGACATATCATGAGCAGTTCTTC	CATRSGTYHEQFF
many	TRBD2	TRBV10-1	TRBJ2-1	TGCGCCAGCAGTGAGACTCCGGGACTAGCGGAACACTACAATGAGCAGTTCTTC	CASSETPGLAEHYNEQFF
many	TRBD2	TRBV15	TRBJ2-1	TGTGCCACCAGCACTTTGACTAGCGGGGCAGGCAATGAGCAGTTCTTC	CATSTLTSGAGNEQFF
many	TRBD1	TRBV19	TRBJ2-3	TGTGCCATCGGGGGGACAGGGGGTAGCGGAGTGACAGATACGCAGTATTTT	CAIGGTGGSGVTDTQYF
few	TRBD2	TRBV30	TRBJ2-7	TGTGCCTGGAGTGGGACTAGCTTCGGTGAGCAGTACTTC	CAWSGTSFGEQYF
many	TRBD2	TRBV6-6	TRBJ2-7	TGTGCCAGCAGCCCTAGCGGGAGCAGGCCCTACGAGCAGTACTTC	CASSPSGSRPYEQYF
many	TRBD1	TRBV19	TRBJ1-4	TGTGCCCTTCGGGACAGGGATGAAAAACTGTTTTTT	CALRDRDEKLFF
many	TRBD2	TRBV12-5	TRBJ2-7	TGTGCTAGTGGTTTGCGGCTAGCGGGGGCTCGCGAGCAGTACTTC	CASGLRLAGAREQYF
many	TRBD2	TRBV4-3	TRBJ2-1	TGCGCCAGCAGCCAGAAAGGTGGGGGGGAAGGAAATGAGCAGTTCTTC	CASSQKGGGEGNEQFF
many	TRBD1	TRBV4-3	TRBJ1-2	TGCGCCAGCAGCCCTGGGACAGGGACTTTGGGCTATGGCTACACCTTC	CASSPGTGTLGYGYTF